Listed below are T cell receptor beta chains from one sample, sequenced in a study of blood T cell repertoires in COVID-19. Profiled with immunoSEQ multiplex PCR; TCRdb holds only in-frame clones, not every one. This table has under 250,000 clones, about 88% appearing once. The source material was peripheral blood. These receptors were taken from a middle-aged woman with acute or convalescent COVID-19. CDR3s include the opening cysteine and the closing phenylalanine or tryptophan.

V | CDR3
TRBV28 | CASRGREDFQETQYF
TRBV5-1 | CASSWNSGGHMDTQYF
TRBV9 | CASSPGTSGGARTGELFF
TRBV12-5 | CASGNRDGYTF
TRBV15 | CATSRDRVAGGETQYF
TRBV6-5 | CASQGRNEKLFF
TRBV21-1 | CASSTTNRVHQPQHF
TRBV6-5 | CASSYGTGVWSTEAFF
TRBV6-6 | CASSYRGGEKLFF
TRBV19 | CASHIGGHPNQPQHF
TRBV9 | CASSVGQVKHGYTF
TRBV5-1 | CASSFGSGGANEQFF
TRBV9 | CASSVSGLHQPQHF
TRBV5-1 | CASSLGGPGANVLTF
TRBV7-9 | CASSLVVLLQGQDTEAFF